Following are 12 T cell receptor beta chains from one sample sequenced in a study of T cell repertoires in cytomegalovirus infection. These TCRs are of unknown antigen specificity. A single record per CDR3 protein comes from TCRdb applying MiXCR to the reads. Among some 940,000 distinct CDR3 sequences listed, approximately 30% were seen once. The material sequenced was cultured CD8+ T cells from PBMCs, taken from culture after CMV antigen stimulation. These receptors were collected from a human donor in good health (CMV status not recorded). Some clones in this sample may be carry-over from other donors' samples.

The rearrangement joins TRBV7-4 to TRBJ1-1; tentative D call: TRBD1 (5 bases). CDR3 length: 14 amino acids. Germline assignment: CDR1 SGHVT and CDR2 SQSDAQ. V dropped 1 base and J dropped 1 base, with 7 bases sitting between them. The CDR3 DNA reads TGTGCCAGCAGCTTAGAGGACAAGAACACTGAAGCTTTCTTT. Residues: CASSLEDKNTEAFF.

The gene calls are TRBV5-5 and TRBJ2-2; D not certain. Germline V gives CDR1 SGHKS, CDR2 YYEKEE (reference sequence). The CDR3 has 17 residues. V was shortened by 1 base and J by 7 bases, with 20 bases between the two germline ends. CDR3 amino acids: CASSLRVQRRGLGELFF. Written as DNA, the CDR3 is TGTGCCAGCAGCTTGAGGGTACAGAGGCGAGGCCTCGGGGAGCTGTTTTTT.

This clonotype was counted many times. The V and J genes are TRBV7-6 and TRBJ1-2; TRBD1 matches 10 bases. This CDR3 region has 14 residues. Trimming at V came to 1 base and at J to 8 bases, leaving 4 bases not matched to a gene. Germline CDR1 SGHVS, CDR2 FNYEAQ. Here the CDR3 reads CASSLEGQGTGYTF. DNA of the CDR3: TGTGCCAGCAGCTTAGAGGGACAGGGGACGGGCTACACCTTC.

This clonotype was observed a single time. This chain joins TRBV28 and TRBJ2-1; maybe TRBD2 (7 bases). The CDR3 totals 18 residues. Trimming removed 2 bases at V and 3 bases at J, with 20 bases between. CDR1 is MDHEN, CDR2 SYDVKM, per germline. CDR3 amino acids: CASSLGGPGLPDYNEQFF. CDR3 coding DNA: TGTGCCAGCAGTTTAGGGGGGCCGGGACTACCAGACTACAATGAGCAGTTCTTC.

The chain employs TRBV4-1 and TRBJ2-1; 13 bases line up with TRBD2. The germline V gene has CDR1 MGHRA and CDR2 YSYEKL. The CDR3 is 18 residues long. Trimming at V came to 0 bases and at J to 7 bases, leaving 9 bases not matched to a gene. The CDR3 region is CASSQDATSGGAFNEQFF. CDR3 nucleotides: TGCGCCAGCAGCCAAGATGCAACTAGCGGGGGGGCCTTTAATGAGCAGTTCTTC.

This clonotype was picked up a small number of times. The chain couples TRBV7-6 to TRBJ2-3; D not resolved. V was cut by 4 bases and J by 0 bases, with 8 bases left in between. The CDR3 consists of 14 residues. Germline V gene sequence: CDR1 SGHVS, CDR2 FNYEAQ. Here the CDR3 reads CASSSDISTDTQYF. For the CDR3, the DNA is TGTGCCAGCAGCTCCGACATCAGCACAGATACGCAGTATTTT. Supplemented by reference TRBV7-6 and TRBJ2-3, the full variable domain reads GAGVSQSPRYKVTKRGQDVALRCDPISGHVSLYWYRQALGQGPEFLTYFNYEAQQDKSGLPNDRFSAERPEGSISTLTIQRTEQRDSAMYRCASSSDISTDTQYFGPGTRLTVL.

The chain uses TRBV12-5 and TRBJ2-1; possibly TRBD2 for D (7 bases). The V end was cut by 5 bases, the J end by 3 bases, with 11 bases between. The CDR3 covers 14 residues. CDR1 and CDR2 (germline): LGHNT, FRNRAP. The CDR3 sequence: CASGRGADYNEQFF. Written as DNA, the CDR3 is TGTGCTAGTGGTCGGGGGGCCGACTACAATGAGCAGTTCTTC.

This clonotype was seen only a few times. V usage is TRBV4-1 and J usage is TRBJ2-1; D is possibly TRBD2 (5 bases). There are 17 residues in the CDR3. Trimming removed 2 bases at V and 0 bases at J, with 14 bases between. Germline CDR1 is MGHRA and CDR2 is YSYEKL. As DNA, the CDR3 is TGCGCCAGCAGCCAACAATGGGAGCCCCACTCCTACAATGAGCAGTTCTTC. Translating gives CASSQQWEPHSYNEQFF.

The chain links TRBV7-9 to TRBJ2-5; maybe TRBD2 (6 bases). This CDR3 spans 15 amino acids. Per the germline V gene, CDR1 is SEHNR and CDR2 is FQNEAQ (reference sequence). V lost 2 bases and J 1 base, leaving 11 bases between the germline ends. In DNA, the CDR3 is TGTGCCAGCAGCTTAACCCAGGGAGGCCAAGAGACCCAGTACTTC. Its translation is CASSLTQGGQETQYF.

This clonotype was counted only a few times. The chain employs TRBV12-3 or TRBV12-4 and TRBJ1-2; the D gene is possibly TRBD1 (5 bases). V was shortened by 5 bases and J by 2 bases, with 9 bases between the two germline ends. CDR3 length: 13 residues. The CDR3 region has the DNA TGTGCCAGCAGTGCACAGGAAAACTATGGCTACACCTTC. It encodes CASSAQENYGYTF.

This chain joins TRBV11-3 and TRBJ2-3; 8 bases align to TRBD2. Germline CDR1 and CDR2: SGHNT and YENEEA. The CDR3 runs to 17 residues. V trimming: 3 bases; J trimming: 1 base; junction bases outside the gene matches: 9. CDR3 residues: CASSLTTGGARTDTQYF. The CDR3 coding sequence is TGTGCCAGCAGCTTGACAACGGGGGGGGCCCGCACAGATACGCAGTATTTT.

Remarks on this clonotype: Relative to the germline gene, one junction end is altered; a read error may explain this. The chain links TRBV6-2 or TRBV6-3 to TRBJ2-1; the match to TRBD2 covers 14 bases. In germline, CDR1 is MNHEY, CDR2 SVGEGT. The CDR3 extends over 20 amino acids. CDR3 nucleotides: TGTGCCAGCAGTTGGGCCGGGACTAGCGGGGGAGAGTTCTCCTACAATGAGCTGTTCTTC. As protein: CASSWAGTSGGEFSYNELFF.